The rows below give T cell receptor beta chains drawn from one sample of a study of cytomegalovirus exposure and HLA in healthy donors. The method was immunoSEQ multiplex PCR; TCRdb's version includes in-frame clones alone and lacks a portion of them. The sample has more than 90,000 clones; more than 70% are singletons. The specimen was PBMCs. The receptors stem from a man in his late teens or twenties in good health and CMV-seronegative. Both conserved end residues are part of each CDR3. Each record gives: J gene, V gene, clone size, D gene, CDR3 DNA, CDR3 protein. A D gene is named only where the DNA matches it firmly. A row's size may be missing; if present it is once, few, many or a size class.

j_call: TRBJ1-1; v_call: TRBV10-1; clone_size: .; d_call: .; cdr3_nt: TGCGCCAGCAGTGAGTCCAGGGCGCTCAACACTGAAGCTTTCTTT; cdr3_aa: CASSESRALNTEAFF
j_call: TRBJ2-7; v_call: TRBV18; clone_size: .; d_call: .; cdr3_nt: TGTGCCAGCTCACCACGGTCCCAGGGGACCTACGAGCAGTACTTC; cdr3_aa: CASSPRSQGTYEQYF
j_call: TRBJ2-7; v_call: TRBV25-1; clone_size: .; d_call: .; cdr3_nt: TGTGCCAGCAGTGAGGTTCAGGGATCATGGTACGAGCAGTACTTC; cdr3_aa: CASSEVQGSWYEQYF
j_call: TRBJ1-6; v_call: TRBV19; clone_size: .; d_call: TRBD1; cdr3_nt: TGTGCCAGTAGTCCTGGACAGGGAGGTTCACCCCTCCACTTT; cdr3_aa: CASSPGQGGSPLHF
j_call: TRBJ1-6; v_call: TRBV27; clone_size: few; d_call: .; cdr3_nt: TGTGCCAGCAGTTTTAACACCTATAATTCACCCCTCCACTTT; cdr3_aa: CASSFNTYNSPLHF
j_call: TRBJ1-1; v_call: TRBV15; clone_size: .; d_call: .; cdr3_nt: TGTGCCACCAGCAGAGAGGAGGGTTACGGTGAAGCTTTCTTT; cdr3_aa: CATSREEGYGEAFF
j_call: TRBJ2-5; v_call: TRBV5-1; clone_size: once; d_call: TRBD2; cdr3_nt: TGCGCCAGCAGCTTGGCAACTAGCGGGAGTCAGGAGACCCAGTACTTC; cdr3_aa: CASSLATSGSQETQYF
j_call: TRBJ2-3; v_call: TRBV27; clone_size: .; d_call: .; cdr3_nt: TGTGCCAGCAGACGAATAGGTACGGGAGGGGGCGGTGATACGCAGTATTTT; cdr3_aa: CASRRIGTGGGGDTQYF
j_call: TRBJ2-7; v_call: TRBV27; clone_size: .; d_call: .; cdr3_nt: TGTGCCAGCAGTTTATCGACCTGGGGGGCCTACGAGCAGTACTTC; cdr3_aa: CASSLSTWGAYEQYF
j_call: TRBJ2-3; v_call: TRBV5-8; clone_size: .; d_call: TRBD2; cdr3_nt: TGTGCCAGCAGCTTGGCCGTGACTAGCGGTACAGATACGCAGTATTTT; cdr3_aa: CASSLAVTSGTDTQYF
j_call: TRBJ2-2; v_call: TRBV11-2; clone_size: .; d_call: .; cdr3_nt: TGTGCCAGCAGCTTAGATCGCACCGGGGAGCTGTTTTTT; cdr3_aa: CASSLDRTGELFF
j_call: TRBJ1-2; v_call: TRBV2; clone_size: .; d_call: .; cdr3_nt: TGTGCCAGCAGTGAAGGGCGGCAGACTCCTGGCTACACCTTC; cdr3_aa: CASSEGRQTPGYTF
j_call: TRBJ2-5; v_call: TRBV1; clone_size: once; d_call: .; cdr3_nt: TGCACCAGCAGCCAAGATGGGGGACTTCAAGAGACCCAGTACTTC; cdr3_aa: CTSSQDGGLQETQYF
j_call: TRBJ1-2; v_call: TRBV28; clone_size: .; d_call: TRBD1; cdr3_nt: TGTGCCAGCAGTATGGACAGGGTGGACTATGGCTACACCTTC; cdr3_aa: CASSMDRVDYGYTF
j_call: TRBJ1-1; v_call: TRBV27; clone_size: .; d_call: TRBD1; cdr3_nt: TGTGCCAGCAGTTCTCCCCGGACAGGGAGGGGCACTGAAGCTTTCTTT; cdr3_aa: CASSSPRTGRGTEAFF
j_call: TRBJ1-5; v_call: TRBV7-2; clone_size: few; d_call: .; cdr3_nt: TGTGCCAGCAGCCCCCGTGACAGAAGCAATCAGCCCCAGCATTTT; cdr3_aa: CASSPRDRSNQPQHF
j_call: TRBJ1-1; v_call: TRBV27; clone_size: once; d_call: TRBD1; cdr3_nt: TGTGCCAGCAGTTTGAGGGGGCGTGGGACTGAAGCTTTCTTT; cdr3_aa: CASSLRGRGTEAFF
j_call: TRBJ2-1; v_call: TRBV28; clone_size: .; d_call: .; cdr3_nt: TGTGCCAGCAGCTTCGAGGCGGGCAATGAGCAGTTCTTC; cdr3_aa: CASSFEAGNEQFF
j_call: TRBJ1-2; v_call: TRBV4-3; clone_size: .; d_call: TRBD1; cdr3_nt: TGCGCCAGCAGCCAAGACCATCCGGGACAGTATGGCTACACCTTC; cdr3_aa: CASSQDHPGQYGYTF
j_call: TRBJ2-7; v_call: TRBV27; clone_size: few; d_call: .; cdr3_nt: TGTGCCAGCAGGCTGGCAGGGTCCATCTACGAGCAGTACTTC; cdr3_aa: CASRLAGSIYEQYF
j_call: TRBJ2-2; v_call: TRBV5-1; clone_size: few; d_call: .; cdr3_nt: TGCGCCAGCACTAACCGAGGGAGACAGGAGGGTAGCGGGCTCACCGGGGAGCTGTTTTTT; cdr3_aa: CASTNRGRQEGSGLTGELFF
j_call: TRBJ1-5; v_call: TRBV27; clone_size: .; d_call: .; cdr3_nt: TGTGCCAGCAGTTTATCGCTCGGGATAAATCAGCCCCAGCATTTT; cdr3_aa: CASSLSLGINQPQHF
j_call: TRBJ1-5; v_call: TRBV19; clone_size: .; d_call: .; cdr3_nt: TGTGCCAGTAGTACCCTGGGACTTTTGGATTTGGGCAATCAGCCCCAGCATTTT; cdr3_aa: CASSTLGLLDLGNQPQHF
j_call: TRBJ1-6; v_call: TRBV19; clone_size: .; d_call: .; cdr3_nt: TGTGCCAGTAGTATAGGTACAGGCCATAATTCACCCCTCCACTTT; cdr3_aa: CASSIGTGHNSPLHF
j_call: TRBJ1-6; v_call: TRBV6-5; clone_size: few; d_call: .; cdr3_nt: TGTGCCAGCATTATGCAGGGGAATTCACCCCTCCACTTT; cdr3_aa: CASIMQGNSPLHF